Each of the 18 T cell receptor beta chains below was sequenced from the same sample in a study of lymphopenia after photon versus proton radiotherapy. The table came from immunoSEQ multiplex PCR; TCRdb's copy has only in-frame clones and leaves some out. The sample lists about 160,000 clones; around 85% were seen once. Sequences were derived from peripheral blood, sampled from a patient treated with photon-based radiotherapy. The receptors originated from a man in his fifties with gastric cancer.

V gene TRBV10-3 combines with J gene TRBJ2-1; TRBD2 matches at 13 bases. The CDR3 is made up of 20 amino acids. Germline loops: CDR1 ENHRY, CDR2 SYGVKD. V lost 4 bases to trimming and J lost 2 bases; unmatched junction nucleotides: 14. CDR3 sequence: CAISVSGLAGSPLAYNEQFF. In DNA form, the CDR3 reads TGTGCCATCAGTGTATCGGGACTAGCGGGATCCCCTTTGGCCTACAATGAGCAGTTCTTC.

This sequence joins TRBV5-1 and TRBJ1-2; TRBD1 agrees at 9 bases. The CDR3 totals 15 residues. Per the germline V gene, CDR1 is SGHRS and CDR2 is YFSETQ. V was pared by 2 bases and J by 5 bases, with 7 bases of the junction left unmatched. The CDR3 sequence is CASSFSTGGDYGYTF. Written as DNA, the CDR3 is TGCGCCAGCAGCTTTTCCACAGGGGGCGATTATGGCTACACCTTC.

This chain connects TRBV5-1 to TRBJ1-1; D might be TRBD1 (5 bases). The V end was cut by 4 bases, the J end by 3 bases, with 10 bases between. The length of the CDR3 is 13 residues. Germline assignment: CDR1 SGHRS and CDR2 YFSETQ. The CDR3 loop reads CASSGDGDTEAFF. The CDR3 bases are TGCGCCAGCAGCGGGGACGGAGACACTGAAGCTTTCTTT.

This clone was observed a few times. This chain connects TRBV18 to TRBJ2-3; TRBD2 matches at 7 bases. Germline V lookup: CDR1 KGHSH, CDR2 LQKENI. The CDR3 contains 16 residues. The junction had 4 bases not matched to a gene; V was cut back by 0 bases and J by 1 base. The DNA of the CDR3 is TGTGCCAGCTCACCACCACGACTAGCTCGCACAGATACGCAGTATTTT. It codes for CASSPPRLARTDTQYF. The whole variable domain, filled in from reference TRBV18 and TRBJ2-3, reads NAGVMQNPRHLVRRRGQEARLRCSPMKGHSHVYWYRQLPEEGLKFMVYLQKENIIDESGMPKERFSAEFPKEGPSILRIQQVVRGDSAAYFCASSPPRLARTDTQYFGPGTRLTVL.

This clone was seen once. The chain recombines TRBV5-4 with TRBJ2-7; D call uncertain. Looked up from germline, CDR1 is SGHNT and CDR2 is YYREEE (reference sequence). Trimming shortened V by 0 bases and J by 3 bases, and 7 bases separated the two germline ends. The CDR3 is 13 amino acids. The CDR3 reads CASSLGRSYEQYF. CDR3 nucleotide sequence: TGTGCCAGCAGCTTGGGACGCAGCTACGAGCAGTACTTC.

The chain uses TRBV10-1 and TRBJ2-2; the D gene is possibly TRBD2 (6 bases). Germline V gene sequence: CDR1 WNHNN, CDR2 SYGVQD (reference sequence). The CDR3 spans 16 residues. The V end lost 0 bases, the J end lost 5 bases, and 13 bases lay between the germline ends. CDR3 sequence reads: CASSESPAGGTGELFF. CDR3 bases: TGCGCCAGCAGTGAGTCTCCAGCGGGTGGGACCGGGGAGCTGTTTTTT.

This clone occurred once. The V and J genes are TRBV6-6 and TRBJ1-2; no clear D. V lost 0 bases, J lost 4 bases, and 15 bases lay in between. CDR3 length: 16 residues. Germline CDR1 MNHNY, CDR2 SVGAGI (reference sequence). In DNA form, the CDR3 reads TGTGCCAGCAGTTACTCGAGTGGGGAGGTTGGCTATGGCTACACCTTC. Translating gives CASSYSSGEVGYGYTF.

This clone was counted at least ten times. This chain links TRBV2 with TRBJ2-7; maybe TRBD1 (6 bases). This CDR3 is 13 amino acids long. Trimming removed 11 bases from V and 6 bases from J, with 20 bases in between. Germline V gene data show CDR1 as SNHLY and CDR2 as FYNNEI. The CDR3 coding sequence is TGTGCCGGGCAGTCCGACAGGTCTGGCGAGCAGTACTTC. It is translated as CAGQSDRSGEQYF.

V gene TRBV6-5 combines with J gene TRBJ2-5; D not certain. In germline, CDR1 is MNHEY, CDR2 SVGAGI. V was pared by 7 bases and J by 1 base, with 10 bases between. The CDR3 contains 13 residues. The CDR3 DNA sequence: TGTGCCAGCAACCCAGGTCCCCAAGAGACCCAGTACTTC. This sequence encodes CASNPGPQETQYF.

Concerning this clone: Other DNA sequences in the same sample also yield this CDR3. The chain employs TRBV6-5 and TRBJ1-3; TRBD1 agrees at 11 bases. V lost 5 bases and J lost 7; bases outside the gene matches: 4. Germline CDR1 reads MNHEY; CDR2 reads SVGAGI. CDR3 size: 14 residues. The CDR3 DNA follows: TGTGCCAGCAGTCGGGGACAGGGGGGCAACACCATATATTTT. This gives the protein CASSRGQGGNTIYF.

The chain couples TRBV4-3 to TRBJ2-5; a possible D gene is TRBD1 (5 bases). CDR1 LGHNA and CDR2 YSLEER come from the germline V gene. V lost 1 base and J lost 4, with 16 bases in between. CDR3 length equals 16 residues. The CDR3 region has the DNA TGCGCCAGCAGCCAAGCCCTAGGCCCCCAGGGAGAGACCCAGTACTTC. It translates to CASSQALGPQGETQYF.

J is TRBJ1-2 and V is TRBV21-1. TRBV21-1 is a known pseudogene. The CDR3 spans 17 residues. The CDR3 region has the DNA TGTGCCAGCAGCAAAGCTAAGAAAGGGAGAGCTAACTATGGCTACACCTTC. Residues: CASSKAKKGRANYGYTF.

The chain couples TRBV15 to TRBJ1-1; D uncertain. The germline V gene encodes CDR1 LNHNV and CDR2 YYDKDF (reference sequence). Trimming cost V 7 bases and J 0 bases, with 9 bases left between them. The CDR3 spans 13 residues. The CDR3 sequence is CATKQDMNTEAFF. The CDR3 coding sequence is TGTGCCACCAAGCAAGACATGAACACTGAAGCTTTCTTT.

This chain uses TRBV29-1 with TRBJ2-5; D unresolved. The germline CDR1 and CDR2 sequences are SQVTM and ANQGSEA. CDR3 length: 13 residues. The V end lost 2 bases, the J end lost 3 bases, and 10 bases lay between the germline ends. The CDR3 DNA follows: TGCAGCGTTGAATTGTGGCCAGAAGAGACCCAGTACTTC. Amino acid sequence: CSVELWPEETQYF.

The rearrangement joins TRBV5-1 to TRBJ2-2; perhaps TRBD2 as D (5 bases). Germline lookup yields CDR1 SGHRS and CDR2 YFSETQ. CDR3 length equals 16 residues. V lost 4 bases to trimming and J lost 0 bases, with 13 bases between them. CDR3 loop: CASSPRAGANTGELFF. The CDR3 DNA follows: TGCGCCAGCAGCCCCCGGGCGGGCGCGAACACCGGGGAGCTGTTTTTT.

V gene TRBV28 combines with J gene TRBJ1-3; possible D gene TRBD1, 5 bases. CDR1 is MDHEN and CDR2 is SYDVKM in the germline V gene. CDR3 length: 14 residues. Trimming left V 5 bases short and J 7 bases short, with 15 bases between. This CDR3 is CASSRQFRGNTIYF. CDR3 bases: TGTGCCAGCAGTCGACAGTTTCGTGGGAACACCATATATTTT.

This clone occurred a few times. This rearrangement joins TRBV2 to TRBJ2-1; 8 bases align to TRBD2. CDR3 length: 14 amino acids. Per germline, CDR1 SNHLY and CDR2 FYNNEI. J gave up 2 bases and V 7 bases, and 4 bases lay outside the gene matches. The CDR3 nucleotides are TGTGCCAGCACCAAGGGACTAGCCTACAATGAGCAGTTCTTC. This codes for CASTKGLAYNEQFF.

This clone has just one count. The gene calls are TRBV2 and TRBJ2-3; 8 bases are a match to TRBD2. The CDR3 sequence is 16 residues long. CDR1 SNHLY and CDR2 FYNNEI come from the germline V gene. Trimming at V came to 5 bases and at J to 0 bases, leaving 7 bases not matched to a gene. The CDR3 coding sequence is TGTGCCAGCAGTCCTACTAGCGGCTCTAGCACAGATACGCAGTATTTT. It specifies CASSPTSGSSTDTQYF.